This T cell receptor beta chain was captured in a study of T cells in Graves' hyperthyroidism and ophthalmopathy. Overall study findings and caveats: Most expanded thyroid clonotypes above 0.001 also appeared in blood.

This clonotype came up many times. Its antigen is still unknown. CDR1 is GTSNPN and CDR2 is SVGIG in the germline V gene (reference sequence). The V gene end was trimmed by 1 base and the J gene end by 7 bases; junction bases not matched to a gene: 6. The CDR3 sequence is 16 residues long. Researchers took RNA transcripts and amplified the TCR beta CDR3 regions from them. TCR CDR3 underwent first-round RT-PCR with the HTBI primer set. MiXCR, applied by TCRdb to the multiplex PCR reads, yields one record per CDR3 protein. The sample lists about 420,000 distinct CDR3 sequences, around 14% occurring once. The PBMCs had their origin in around 10 ml of fresh peripheral blood.

This sequence joins TRBV30 and TRBJ2-4, with 14 bases that match TRBD2. Sequencing input: blood. The sequence derives from a woman aged 18-29 years with Graves' hyperthyroidism. CDR3 protein: CAWSGGTSGSSNIQYF. Here the CDR3 DNA reads TGTGCCTGGAGTGGGGGGACTAGCGGGAGTTCGAACATTCAGTACTTC.